This is a list of T cell receptor beta chains from one sample in a study of cytomegalovirus exposure and HLA in healthy donors. Repertoires were generated with immunoSEQ multiplex PCR, while TCRdb's copy carries only in-frame clones and drops some. The sample contains approximately 170,000 clones, more than 65% of which appear only once. Sequenced: PBMCs. The receptors stem from a man aged 50-60 years in good health and CMV-seropositive. Each CDR3 is given with its conserved first and last residue.

v_call,cdr3_aa
TRBV27,CASSPPGGGAYNEQFF
TRBV5-6,CASSLTAGQGGNQPQHF
TRBV5-1,CASSRGTSGEETQYF
TRBV6-6,CASSFRDNEDYTF
TRBV5-6,CASSPGTRNEQYF
TRBV27,CASSSGGPEQFF
TRBV27,CASSFGFDSQLFF
TRBV18,CASSPGPSEPQHF
TRBV28,CASSPRLAGVGEQFF
TRBV5-6,CASSLRLAGAETQYF
TRBV5-1,CASTGAWGQGVTEAFF
TRBV28,CASSLGGTSGRHEQYF
TRBV7-9,CASSAQGDTGELFF
TRBV19,CASSRSGVNSNQPQHF
TRBV19,CASTPPGTGKWELFF
TRBV4-3,CASSQEWRMSYGYTF
TRBV9,CASSVAGDTGELFF
TRBV6-4,CASSVHEQYF
TRBV11-3,CASRTGPEAFF
TRBV7-7,CASSLAPEGNEQFF
TRBV9,CASSVGLAGATGELFF
TRBV19,CASRDRITDGYTF
TRBV15,CATSRDSYKVSGSNSPLHF
TRBV7-2,CASSFLEDTEAFF
TRBV10-3,CAISESQGAGYEQYF
TRBV7-2,CASSPQGVYGYTF
TRBV6-5,CASRIMDTSYEQYF
TRBV10-2,CATGTSWYEQYF
TRBV18,CASSPGHTGELFF
TRBV6-6,CASSYSGTGGTEAFF
TRBV9,CASSPHQGRAGDQGETQYF
TRBV30,CAWSRSYEQYF
TRBV28,CASSPLWQSGELFF
TRBV5-1,CASSTGGGESYNEQFF
TRBV27,CASQDRTLVNEQYF
TRBV27,CASSLSRQGSYNEQFF
TRBV19,CASTRTGEFGDNQPQHF
TRBV5-8,CATGGLLNTEAFF
TRBV2,CASSPGGSGRAYEQFF
TRBV7-3,CASSLTGSGNPYEQYF
TRBV7-3,CASSSQGLAPETQYF
TRBV20-1,CSAPLADEQYF
TRBV7-8,CASTLGWQGNQPQHF
TRBV15,CATSRGTGDGNTIYF
TRBV5-1,CASSLRDRVDTIYF
TRBV6-5,CASSSLSGRANEQFF
TRBV5-6,CASSSGQGAEAFF
TRBV27,CASSPRRSGDYGYTF
TRBV18,CASSPGQGSVQPQHF
TRBV4-2,CASSQDMRLKLFF
TRBV6-5,CASSYDVRAEAFF
TRBV28,CATRGGDNEQFF
TRBV11-2,CASSLRPPSGGGEQFF
TRBV11-1,CASRAVAASYEQYF